This T cell receptor (beta chain) is drawn from a study of response to subunit inactivated influenza vaccine. Study results and caveats: Authors suggested few new T cells are recruited by each seasonal influenza vaccination.

As regards this clonotype: Its antigen is unknown.

J was trimmed by 8 bases and V by 5 bases; bases with no gene match: 7. Germline values: CDR1 SGHRS, CDR2 YFSETQ. The CDR3 has 13 amino acids. Each CDR3 protein is one row after TCRdb ran MiXCR on the RT-PCR reads. This sample has about 500,000 distinct CDR3 sequences, with 10% to 15% found just once. The TCR was taken from a man aged 50-59 years who received an inactivated influenza vaccine. Specimen: PBMCs from blood, collected 40 to 50 days after vaccination. This chain uses TRBV5-1 with TRBJ1-2, with 9 bases lining up with TRBD1. CDR3 coding DNA: TGCGCCAGCAGTCCCGGGACAGGGATGGGCTACACCTTC. This gives the protein CASSPGTGMGYTF.